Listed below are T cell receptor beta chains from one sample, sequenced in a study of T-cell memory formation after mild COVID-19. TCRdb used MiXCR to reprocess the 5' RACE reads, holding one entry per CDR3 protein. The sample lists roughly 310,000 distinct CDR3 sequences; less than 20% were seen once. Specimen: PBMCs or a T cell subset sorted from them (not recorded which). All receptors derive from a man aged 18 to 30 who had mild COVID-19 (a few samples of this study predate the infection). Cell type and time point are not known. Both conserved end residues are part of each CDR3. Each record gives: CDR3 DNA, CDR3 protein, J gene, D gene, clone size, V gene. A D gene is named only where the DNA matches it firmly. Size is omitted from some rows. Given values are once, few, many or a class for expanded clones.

DNA: TGTGCCAGCTCACCACCCTTTGGAACTAGTTACAATGAGCAGTTCTTC
CDR3: CASSPPFGTSYNEQFF
J: TRBJ2-1
D: .
size: .
V: TRBV18

DNA: TGTGCCAGCAGCTCGCGGCAGCGCTCCTACGAGCAGTACTTC
CDR3: CASSSRQRSYEQYF
J: TRBJ2-7
D: .
size: few
V: TRBV11-2

DNA: TGCGCCAGCAGCTTGGACAGGGTATTGGGCGAGCAGTACTTC
CDR3: CASSLDRVLGEQYF
J: TRBJ2-7
D: .
size: .
V: TRBV5-1

DNA: TGCAGTGCTGGGACAGGGATTGGAGATACGCAGTATTTT
CDR3: CSAGTGIGDTQYF
J: TRBJ2-3
D: TRBD1
size: .
V: TRBV20-1

DNA: TGCGCCAGCAGCTTGGCGGTGGACCGCTACGAGCAGTACTTC
CDR3: CASSLAVDRYEQYF
J: TRBJ2-7
D: .
size: few
V: TRBV5-1

DNA: TGTGCCAGCAGGAGCCCTCCCACAGATACGCAGTATTTT
CDR3: CASRSPPTDTQYF
J: TRBJ2-3
D: .
size: .
V: TRBV7-6

DNA: TGTGCCAGCAGCCAGGACACGGGCAATTCACCCCTCCACTTT
CDR3: CASSQDTGNSPLHF
J: TRBJ1-6
D: .
size: few
V: TRBV5-5

DNA: TGCGCCAGCAGCCTGAACCCTCATAGCGCCTCCGGGGCCGACTACGAGCAGTACTTC
CDR3: CASSLNPHSASGADYEQYF
J: TRBJ2-7
D: .
size: .
V: TRBV4-1

DNA: TGTGCCAGCAGTCTGACAGGGAGCATTGAAGCTTTCTTT
CDR3: CASSLTGSIEAFF
J: TRBJ1-1
D: TRBD1
size: .
V: TRBV6-1

DNA: TGCGCCAGCAGCTTACCGTACAAGGGAGCTGGGGCCAACGTCCTGACTTTC
CDR3: CASSLPYKGAGANVLTF
J: TRBJ2-6
D: .
size: few
V: TRBV5-1

DNA: TGTGCCAGCAGCGGAATACAGGGGGTCGCTGAAGCTTTCTTT
CDR3: CASSGIQGVAEAFF
J: TRBJ1-1
D: TRBD1
size: .
V: TRBV7-9

DNA: TGCAGCGCCCTCTTGGGTGGTGGCTACACCTTC
CDR3: CSALLGGGYTF
J: TRBJ1-2
D: .
size: many
V: TRBV29-1

DNA: TGTGCCAGCACCCCTAGCGGGGGTGTCAATGAGCAGTTCTTC
CDR3: CASTPSGGVNEQFF
J: TRBJ2-1
D: TRBD2
size: once
V: TRBV7-2

DNA: TGTGCCAGCAACCTGGGACAGGGGGTCACAGATACGCAGTATTTT
CDR3: CASNLGQGVTDTQYF
J: TRBJ2-3
D: TRBD1
size: few
V: TRBV28

DNA: TGCGCCAGCAGCCAAAGTATGTTCCTAGCGGGGGGGCGGATCCAAGAGACCCAGTACTTC
CDR3: CASSQSMFLAGGRIQETQYF
J: TRBJ2-5
D: TRBD2
size: .
V: TRBV4-1

DNA: TGTGCCAGTGCCTCGGACGTGGACTACTCTGGAAACACCATATATTTT
CDR3: CASASDVDYSGNTIYF
J: TRBJ1-3
D: .
size: few
V: TRBV14

DNA: TGTGCCAGCAGTTACGCGCAAAGGTATGAGCAGTTCTTC
CDR3: CASSYAQRYEQFF
J: TRBJ2-1
D: .
size: many
V: TRBV6-2/TRBV6-3

DNA: TGCAGTGCCACTCCCCGACAGGGACTAACCTCTGAAGCTTTCTTT
CDR3: CSATPRQGLTSEAFF
J: TRBJ1-1
D: TRBD1
size: few
V: TRBV20-1

DNA: TGTGCCAGCACCCTTACAGGGGGCACAGATACGCAGTATTTT
CDR3: CASTLTGGTDTQYF
J: TRBJ2-3
D: TRBD1
size: few
V: TRBV12-3/TRBV12-4

DNA: TGCAGTGCTAGGGATGGGGGATGGGGGGAGACCCAGTACTTC
CDR3: CSARDGGWGETQYF
J: TRBJ2-5
D: .
size: few
V: TRBV20-1

DNA: TGTGCCAGCAGCGTAAGGGGCGGGACTAGCGGCACAGATACGCAGTATTTT
CDR3: CASSVRGGTSGTDTQYF
J: TRBJ2-3
D: TRBD2
size: few
V: TRBV9

DNA: TGTGCCAGCACCTCCCCGGGGGGGAGGACAGATACGCAGTATTTT
CDR3: CASTSPGGRTDTQYF
J: TRBJ2-3
D: TRBD2
size: .
V: TRBV7-2

DNA: TGTGCCAGCAGCAGAAGGGGGACAGGATACACCGGGGAGCTGTTTTTT
CDR3: CASSRRGTGYTGELFF
J: TRBJ2-2
D: TRBD1
size: few
V: TRBV7-8

DNA: TGTGCCAGCAGCCACATCCGGTTAGGGAACACTGAAGCTTTCTTT
CDR3: CASSHIRLGNTEAFF
J: TRBJ1-1
D: .
size: .
V: TRBV3-1

DNA: TGTGCCAGCAGCTTAGGGGGCGGGGACAGGGTACCGCAGTTCTTC
CDR3: CASSLGGGDRVPQFF
J: TRBJ2-1
D: TRBD1
size: few
V: TRBV7-2

DNA: TGTGCCAGCAGTCTCCTCCCAGGGAGGGGTTCAGGCGAGCAGTACTTC
CDR3: CASSLLPGRGSGEQYF
J: TRBJ2-7
D: TRBD2
size: .
V: TRBV6-5

DNA: TGCGCCAGCAGCTTAAGGGGACTGAACACTGAAGCTTTCTTT
CDR3: CASSLRGLNTEAFF
J: TRBJ1-1
D: .
size: many
V: TRBV5-1

DNA: TGTGCCAGCGCCTCGGGTTACGAGCAGTACTTC
CDR3: CASASGYEQYF
J: TRBJ2-7
D: .
size: few
V: TRBV12-3/TRBV12-4

DNA: TGTGCCAGCAGCTTAAAACTACTAGCGGGGGATTACAATGAGCAGTTCTTC
CDR3: CASSLKLLAGDYNEQFF
J: TRBJ2-1
D: TRBD2
size: .
V: TRBV11-2

DNA: TGTGCCAGCAGGGGGGACAGGGGGCTGGGAGATACGCAGTATTTT
CDR3: CASRGDRGLGDTQYF
J: TRBJ2-3
D: TRBD1
size: .
V: TRBV2

DNA: TGCAGTGCTAGAGATGGCGGTTCGGTGAACACTGAAGCTTTCTTT
CDR3: CSARDGGSVNTEAFF
J: TRBJ1-1
D: .
size: .
V: TRBV20-1

DNA: TGTGCCAGCAGCTCCACCGGGACTAGCGGGGAGACCCAGTACTTC
CDR3: CASSSTGTSGETQYF
J: TRBJ2-5
D: TRBD2
size: once
V: TRBV7-9

DNA: TGCAGTGCTAGAGATGTCAGGGGGGTTTCTGAAGCTTTCTTT
CDR3: CSARDVRGVSEAFF
J: TRBJ1-1
D: TRBD1
size: many
V: TRBV20-1

DNA: TGTGCCAGCTCAGACCAGGGAACCACGTGGACTGAAGCTTTCTTT
CDR3: CASSDQGTTWTEAFF
J: TRBJ1-1
D: .
size: few
V: TRBV18

DNA: TGTGCCAGCAGCCACCCACAGGGGGACAATGGCTACACCTTC
CDR3: CASSHPQGDNGYTF
J: TRBJ1-2
D: TRBD1
size: .
V: TRBV4-2

DNA: TGTGCCAGCAGTTACTCGACGGGAGGTCCCCGAGGCTTCCCGGGTGAAGCTTTCTTT
CDR3: CASSYSTGGPRGFPGEAFF
J: TRBJ1-1
D: .
size: .
V: TRBV6-2/TRBV6-3

DNA: TGTGCCAGCATTGGACTGACGTATAATTCACCCCTCCACTTT
CDR3: CASIGLTYNSPLHF
J: TRBJ1-6
D: .
size: .
V: TRBV2

DNA: TGTGCCAGCTCACGCTTCAGGGGGGAGACCCAGTACTTC
CDR3: CASSRFRGETQYF
J: TRBJ2-5
D: TRBD1
size: few
V: TRBV18

DNA: TGTGCCAGCAGTGAACCGGGACAGGGCTCCGGGGAGCTGTTTTTT
CDR3: CASSEPGQGSGELFF
J: TRBJ2-2
D: TRBD1
size: many
V: TRBV6-5

DNA: TGTGCCAGCAGCCTGACAGGTAGGAGCTCCTACGAGCAGTACTTC
CDR3: CASSLTGRSSYEQYF
J: TRBJ2-7
D: .
size: many
V: TRBV5-6

DNA: TGTGCCAGCAGTGGCTGGAAGGGGGACACTGAAGCTTTCTTT
CDR3: CASSGWKGDTEAFF
J: TRBJ1-1
D: .
size: few
V: TRBV6-5

DNA: TGTGCCAGCAGCGCGGAGGGAGGATACAATCAGCCCCAGCATTTT
CDR3: CASSAEGGYNQPQHF
J: TRBJ1-5
D: .
size: few
V: TRBV5-6

DNA: TGCGCCAGCAGCCAAGATACCGGTAGCGGCCAGTACTTC
CDR3: CASSQDTGSGQYF
J: TRBJ2-5
D: .
size: .
V: TRBV4-3

DNA: TGTGCCAGCAGTTCCGGTATCTCGGGGACTGAAGCTTTCTTT
CDR3: CASSSGISGTEAFF
J: TRBJ1-1
D: .
size: few
V: TRBV12-3/TRBV12-4

DNA: TGTGCCAGCAGCACCCCAGGGGGCACTGAAGCTTTCTTT
CDR3: CASSTPGGTEAFF
J: TRBJ1-1
D: TRBD1
size: .
V: TRBV7-9